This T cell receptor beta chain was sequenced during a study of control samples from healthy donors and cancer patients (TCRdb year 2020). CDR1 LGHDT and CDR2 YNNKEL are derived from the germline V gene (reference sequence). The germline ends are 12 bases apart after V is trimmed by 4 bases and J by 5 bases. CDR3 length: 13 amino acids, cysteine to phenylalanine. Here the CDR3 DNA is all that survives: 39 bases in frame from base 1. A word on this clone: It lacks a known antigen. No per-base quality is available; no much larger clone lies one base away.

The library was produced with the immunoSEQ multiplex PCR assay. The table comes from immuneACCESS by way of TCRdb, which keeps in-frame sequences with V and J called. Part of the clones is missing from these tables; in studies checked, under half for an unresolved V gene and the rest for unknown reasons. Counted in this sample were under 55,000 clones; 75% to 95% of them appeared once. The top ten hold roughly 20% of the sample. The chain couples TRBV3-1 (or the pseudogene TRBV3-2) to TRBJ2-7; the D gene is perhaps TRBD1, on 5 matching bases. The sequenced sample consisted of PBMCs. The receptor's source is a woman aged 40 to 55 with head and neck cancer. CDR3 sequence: CASSPPAGNEQYF. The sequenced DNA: TGTGCCAGCAGCCCCCCGGCAGGGAACGAGCAGTACTTC.